This T cell receptor beta chain was sequenced in a study of blood T cell repertoires in COVID-19. About the study: Samples taken during acute and convalescent COVID-19 were collected in the United States, Italy and Spain. Sources were T cells, B-cell-depleted T cells, or PBMCs; the material itself was cDNA or gDNA.

Authors' data handling: How many nucleated cells were present was estimated from reference gene primer amplification. Generated by immunoSEQ multiplex PCR, the TCRdb table keeps only in-frame clones and is missing some. V and J calls plus clone size are reproduced from that table; the DNA served to infer D and trimming. The sample lists 30,000 to 45,000 clones; around 85% were seen once. Germline V lookup: CDR1 MGHRA, CDR2 YSYEKL. V was trimmed by 4 bases and J by 4 bases, leaving 11 bases between them. The CDR3 extends over 13 amino acids. The table lists this clone with a count of one. J is TRBJ2-7 and V is TRBV4-1; a possible D gene is TRBD1 (5 bases). This sequence was found in a human donor in a cohort sampled during active COVID-19. The sequenced sample consisted of peripheral blood. In DNA, the CDR3 is TGCGCCAGCAGCCTCGACAGAGATTACGAGCAGTACTTC. The encoded protein is CASSLDRDYEQYF.